Included here is one T cell receptor beta chain sequence, with context. This clonotype was seen ten or more times. Its antigen is unknown. Base qualities are not at hand, and no much larger clone is one base apart. The germline V gene (reference sequence) gives CDR1 as LNHDA and CDR2 as SQIVND. Cut back by 7 bases and 0 bases, the V and J ends lie 13 bases apart. The CDR3 covers 14 residues, taking in both the cysteine and the phenylalanine. This entry keeps only the CDR3 DNA: 42 bases, framed from base 1. Donors were a few dozen systemically healthy Caucasian individuals from Russia aged roughly 6 to 90 years. Each donor gave approximately 9.3 milliliters of peripheral blood, collected into EDTA-treated Vacutainer tubes. Ficoll-Paque density-gradient centrifugation was used to isolate PBMCs, with at least 6 million per sample. Trizol reagent was used to extract total RNA from the PBMCs, yielding at least 6 micrograms per sample. For every donor, an aliquot of PBMCs went through flow cytometry to measure the percentages of naive CD45RAhigh/CD27high T cells.

This sample stems from a study of blood T cells in healthy people across ages (dated by TCRdb to the mid-2010s). In terms of the full investigation: In model experiments, template switching captured roughly one uniquely barcoded TCR beta cDNA molecule for every two T cells. Using deep sequencing normalized with unique cDNA molecular identifiers, the study measured how TCR beta repertoire diversity changes with age. The donors were split into four age groups: young (average 16 years), middle-aged (roughly 39), aged (62) and long-lived (approximately 80). Using the same blood draw, the study looked at two additional independent replicas of 1 million unique cDNA reads for two donors, one aged 18 to 30 and the other aged 80 or older.

Broad study findings and their caveats: Estimates of total diversity based on one million sequenced T cells were regarded as lower bounds and as underestimates. The CMV infection status of donors was not known, potentially confounding age-related changes in expanded clonotypes. Compared with the aged group, the long-lived group had more naive CD4+ T cells, fewer expanded clones and increased TCR diversity, suggesting age selection. As age increased, observed TCR beta diversity per million T cells dropped in a roughly linear way, and a significant reduction was already evident by age about 40. The percentage of naive T cells measured by flow cytometry correlated strongly with observed TCR beta diversity. Bulk unsorted PBMC profiling prevented conclusive comparison of naive and antigen-experienced compartments.

Library construction relied on 5' RACE. Sequencing relied on an Illumina HiSeq 2500. A second PCR of about 7 to 12 cycles was run with a J-beta primer mix and a sample-barcoded 5' primer. Each TCR beta cDNA molecule received a unique molecular identifier from a template-switch 5' adaptor carrying 12 random nucleotides. Each sample yielded at least 3 million CDR3-containing paired-end reads. All of the RNA was converted into first-strand cDNA using the Mint cDNA synthesis kit, with a TRBC-specific oligonucleotide serving as the primer. All cDNA was treated with uracil-DNA glycosylase and then went through a first 18-cycle PCR with the universal primers M1SS and BC2_uni_R. Per the original workflow: For normalization, 1 million high-quality reads, each with a distinct molecular identifier, were randomly selected from each sample. Instead of being binned into consensus sequences, reads that shared molecular identifiers were thrown out. CDR3 identification, clonotype clustering and error correction used MiTCR with a Q25 quality threshold and the strictest error-elimination algorithm. A nonparametric unseen species model using Euler transformation provided a lower-bound estimate of total TCR beta diversity. The public reads were quality trimmed at Q25 with fastp and then assembled into clones with MiXCR by TCRdb, keeping productive beta chains. Rows merge per CDR3 protein into single entries with the most common DNA and genes. These V and J calls rely on TCRdb rather than the paper's analysis. Within this sample are some 940,000 distinct CDR3 sequences, with 29% of them counted one time only. The ten largest clones add up to 10% to 13% of the sample.

The sample was also linked to a second study, of T cells of mothers and their children. That second publication adds: Donors were nine systemically healthy Caucasian individuals: three mothers and their six children. cDNA synthesis consumed the entire amount of extracted RNA, loaded at approximately 1.6 ug RNA in each 15 ul reaction. In the second PCR, sample barcodes and 2-4 random nucleotides were introduced via the M1S primer. Over 9.5 million TCR beta CDR3 reads were obtained for each mother, and around 2.7 million reads were obtained for each child. Thymic selection shapes the output of TCR recombination in a similar way in related and unrelated pairs, and inherited differences have a minor effect. Normalized repertoire overlap was always slightly but never significantly higher in related than unrelated mother-child pairs. Persistent microchimeric T cell clones were not detected, at a sensitivity of about 100 clones per million clonotypes. The study used deep NGS to compare TCR beta repertoires of mothers and children, seeking features distinguishing related mother-child pairs from unrelated individuals. Mothers averaged around 43 +/- 4 years of age and children averaged around 10 +/- 4 years. Libraries were sequenced on Illumina HiSeq 2000 with 100+100 nt paired-end reads after adapter ligation with NEBNext reagents. To avoid cross-contamination, the mother libraries and the child libraries were prepared a month apart and sequenced in separate runs. For each donor, somewhere between roughly 450,000 and 2,000,000 distinct TCR beta clonotypes were identified. Naive TCR beta clonotypes were estimated from low-frequency clonotypes matched to each donor's FACS-determined naive share, without sorting.

Sequencing was performed on blood. This clonotype originated in a woman between 35 and 50 years old in good health. The chain is encoded by TRBV19 joined to TRBJ2-7; a weak D assignment points to TRBD2 (6 bases agree). The DNA sequence is as follows: TGTGCCAGTACTACCGGGGGTTCCTCCTACGAGCAGTACTTC. This yields the protein CASTTGGSSYEQYF.